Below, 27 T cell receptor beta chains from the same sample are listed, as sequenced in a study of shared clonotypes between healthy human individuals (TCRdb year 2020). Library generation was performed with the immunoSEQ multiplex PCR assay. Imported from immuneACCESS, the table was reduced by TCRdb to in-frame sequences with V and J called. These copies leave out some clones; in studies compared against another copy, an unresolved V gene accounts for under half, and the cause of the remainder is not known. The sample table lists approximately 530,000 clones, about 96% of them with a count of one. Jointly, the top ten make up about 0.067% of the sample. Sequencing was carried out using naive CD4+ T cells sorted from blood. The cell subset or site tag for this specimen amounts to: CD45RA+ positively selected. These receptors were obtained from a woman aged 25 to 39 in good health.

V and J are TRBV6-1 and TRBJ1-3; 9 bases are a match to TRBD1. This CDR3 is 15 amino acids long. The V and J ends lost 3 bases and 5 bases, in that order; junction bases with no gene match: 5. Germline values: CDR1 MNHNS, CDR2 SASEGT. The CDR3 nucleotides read TGTGCCAGCAGTGAGGACAGGGGATACCGAAACACCATATATTTT. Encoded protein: CASSEDRGYRNTIYF.

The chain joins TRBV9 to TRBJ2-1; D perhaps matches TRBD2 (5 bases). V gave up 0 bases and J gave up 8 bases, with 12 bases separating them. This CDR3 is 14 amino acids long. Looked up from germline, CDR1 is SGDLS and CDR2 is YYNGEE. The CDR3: CASSVGWRSDEQFF. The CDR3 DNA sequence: TGTGCCAGCAGCGTAGGGTGGCGTAGCGATGAGCAGTTCTTC.

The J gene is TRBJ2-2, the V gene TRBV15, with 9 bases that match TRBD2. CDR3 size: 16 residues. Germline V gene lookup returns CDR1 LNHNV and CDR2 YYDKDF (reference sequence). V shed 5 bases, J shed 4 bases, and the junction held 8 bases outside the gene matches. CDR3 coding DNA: TGTGCCACCAGCGGCCTAATTAGCGGGAGCACCGGGGAGCTGTTTTTT. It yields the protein CATSGLISGSTGELFF.

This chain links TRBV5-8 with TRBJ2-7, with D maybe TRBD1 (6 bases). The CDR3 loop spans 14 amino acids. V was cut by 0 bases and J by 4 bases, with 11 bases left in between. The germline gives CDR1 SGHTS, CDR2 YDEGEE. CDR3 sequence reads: CASSLGRGLYEQYF. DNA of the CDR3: TGTGCCAGCAGCTTGGGCAGGGGCCTGTACGAGCAGTACTTC.

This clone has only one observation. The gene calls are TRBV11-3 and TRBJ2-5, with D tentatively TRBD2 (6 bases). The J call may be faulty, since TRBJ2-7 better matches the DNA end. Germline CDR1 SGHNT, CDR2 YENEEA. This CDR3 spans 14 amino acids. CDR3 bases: TGTGCCAGCAGCTCCCGGGAGCCCGACCTCGAGCAGTACTTC. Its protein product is CASSSREPDLEQYF.

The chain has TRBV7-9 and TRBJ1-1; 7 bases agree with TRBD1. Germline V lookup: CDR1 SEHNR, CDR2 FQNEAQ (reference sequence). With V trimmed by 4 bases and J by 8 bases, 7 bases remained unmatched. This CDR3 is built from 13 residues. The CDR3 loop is CASSSGQALEAFF. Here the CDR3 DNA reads TGTGCCAGCAGCTCCGGACAGGCACTAGAAGCTTTCTTT. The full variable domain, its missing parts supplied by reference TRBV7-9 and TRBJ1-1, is DTGVSQNPRHKITKRGQNVTFRCDPISEHNRLYWYRQTLGQGPEFLTYFQNEAQLEKSRLLSDRFSAERPKGSFSTLEIQRTEQGDSAMYLCASSSGQALEAFFGQGTRLTVV.

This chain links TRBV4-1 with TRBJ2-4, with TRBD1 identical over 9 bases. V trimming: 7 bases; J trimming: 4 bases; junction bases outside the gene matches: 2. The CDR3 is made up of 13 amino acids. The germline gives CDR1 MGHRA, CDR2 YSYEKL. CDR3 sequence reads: CASMGTGKNIQYF. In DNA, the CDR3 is TGCGCCAGCATGGGGACAGGGAAAAACATTCAGTACTTC.

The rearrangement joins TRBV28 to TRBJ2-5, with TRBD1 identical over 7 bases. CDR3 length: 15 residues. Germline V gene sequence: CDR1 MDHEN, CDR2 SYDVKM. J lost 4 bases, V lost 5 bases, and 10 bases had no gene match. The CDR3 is CASSNPQGVGETQYF. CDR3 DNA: TGTGCCAGCAGTAACCCCCAGGGGGTGGGAGAGACCCAGTACTTC.

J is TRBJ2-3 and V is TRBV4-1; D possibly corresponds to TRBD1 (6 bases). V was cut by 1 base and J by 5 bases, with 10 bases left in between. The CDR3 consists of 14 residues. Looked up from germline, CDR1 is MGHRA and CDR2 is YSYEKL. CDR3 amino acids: CASSQAPGEDTQYF. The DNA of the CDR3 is TGCGCCAGCAGCCAAGCGCCAGGGGAAGATACGCAGTATTTT.

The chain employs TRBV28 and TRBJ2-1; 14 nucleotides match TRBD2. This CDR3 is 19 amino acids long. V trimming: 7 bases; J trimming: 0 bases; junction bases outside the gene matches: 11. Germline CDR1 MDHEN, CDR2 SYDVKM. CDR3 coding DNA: TGTGCCAGCACCCAGGGGGGACTAGCGGGAGTGCGCTCCTACAATGAGCAGTTCTTC. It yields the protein CASTQGGLAGVRSYNEQFF.

The CDR3 sequence is CASIKGRQETQYF. As DNA, the CDR3 is TGTGCCAGCATCAAGGGGCGGCAAGAGACCCAGTACTTC. The genes are TRBV28 and TRBJ2-5; a possible D gene is TRBD1 (5 bases). V dropped 7 bases and J dropped 2 bases, with 11 bases sitting between them. This CDR3 has 13 residues. Germline V gene data show CDR1 as MDHEN and CDR2 as SYDVKM.

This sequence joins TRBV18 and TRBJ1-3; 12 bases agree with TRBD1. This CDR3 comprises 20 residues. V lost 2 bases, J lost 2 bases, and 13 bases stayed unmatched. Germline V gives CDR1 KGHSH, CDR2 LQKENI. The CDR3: CASSPETGQGAPGAGNTIYF. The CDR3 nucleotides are TGTGCCAGCTCACCAGAAACGGGACAGGGGGCTCCTGGAGCTGGAAACACCATATATTTT.

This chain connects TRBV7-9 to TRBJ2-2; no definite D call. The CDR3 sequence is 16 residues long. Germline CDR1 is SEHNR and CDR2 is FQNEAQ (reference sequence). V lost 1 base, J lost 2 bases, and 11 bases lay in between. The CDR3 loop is CASSLVPLPNTGELFF. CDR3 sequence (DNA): TGTGCCAGCAGCTTAGTACCACTCCCCAACACCGGGGAGCTGTTTTTT.

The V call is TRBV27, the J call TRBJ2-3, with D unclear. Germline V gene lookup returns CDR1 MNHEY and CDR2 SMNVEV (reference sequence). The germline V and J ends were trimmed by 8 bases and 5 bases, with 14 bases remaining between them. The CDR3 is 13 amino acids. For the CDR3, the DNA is TGTGCCAGCCGGGCGACACGGCGAGATACGCAGTATTTT. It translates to CASRATRRDTQYF.

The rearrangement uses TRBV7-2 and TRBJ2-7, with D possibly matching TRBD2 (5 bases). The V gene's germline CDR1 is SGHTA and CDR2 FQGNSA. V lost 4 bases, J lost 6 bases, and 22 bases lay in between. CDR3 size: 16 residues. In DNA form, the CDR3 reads TGTGCCAGCAGCTCGTCCGCTAGCAGAAGAGGTTTCGAGCAGTACTTC. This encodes CASSSSASRRGFEQYF.

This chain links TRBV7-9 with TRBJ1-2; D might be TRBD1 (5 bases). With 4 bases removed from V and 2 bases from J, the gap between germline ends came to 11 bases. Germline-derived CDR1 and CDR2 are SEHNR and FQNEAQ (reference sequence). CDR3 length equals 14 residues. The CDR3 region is CASSSRGANYGYTF. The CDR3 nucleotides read TGTGCCAGCAGCTCGCGAGGGGCGAACTATGGCTACACCTTC.

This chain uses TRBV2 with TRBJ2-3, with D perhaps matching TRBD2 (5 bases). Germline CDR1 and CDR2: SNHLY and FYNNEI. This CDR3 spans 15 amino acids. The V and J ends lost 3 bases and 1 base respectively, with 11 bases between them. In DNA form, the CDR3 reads TGTGCCAGCAGTGATGCCAGCGGAGGCACAGATACGCAGTATTTT. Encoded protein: CASSDASGGTDTQYF.

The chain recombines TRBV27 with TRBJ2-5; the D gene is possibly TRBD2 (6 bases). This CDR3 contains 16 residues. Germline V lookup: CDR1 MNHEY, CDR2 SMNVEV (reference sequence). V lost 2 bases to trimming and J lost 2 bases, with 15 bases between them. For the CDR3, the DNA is TGTGCCAGCAGTTTACTCGGGGGAGGCACACAAGAGACCCAGTACTTC. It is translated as CASSLLGGGTQETQYF.

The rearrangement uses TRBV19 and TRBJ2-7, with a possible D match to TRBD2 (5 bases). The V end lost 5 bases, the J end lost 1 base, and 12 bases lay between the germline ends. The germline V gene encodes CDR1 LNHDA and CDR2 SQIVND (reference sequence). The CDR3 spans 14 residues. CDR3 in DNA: TGTGCCAGTAGTCGGAGGATGGGGTCCTACGAGCAGTACTTC. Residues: CASSRRMGSYEQYF.

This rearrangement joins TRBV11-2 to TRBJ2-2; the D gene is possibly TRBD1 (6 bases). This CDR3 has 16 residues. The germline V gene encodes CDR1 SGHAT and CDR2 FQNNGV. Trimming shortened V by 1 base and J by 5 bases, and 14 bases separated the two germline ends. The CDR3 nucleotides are TGTGCCAGCAGCTTAGTAAAAGGGGGTCGGACCGGGGAGCTGTTTTTT. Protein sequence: CASSLVKGGRTGELFF.

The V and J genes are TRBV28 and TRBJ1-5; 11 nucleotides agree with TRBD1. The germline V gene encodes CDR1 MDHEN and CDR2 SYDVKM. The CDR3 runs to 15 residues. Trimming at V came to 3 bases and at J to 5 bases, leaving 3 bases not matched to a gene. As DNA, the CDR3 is TGTGCCAGCAGTTTCGGGACAGGGGGGGATCAGCCCCAGCATTTT. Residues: CASSFGTGGDQPQHF.

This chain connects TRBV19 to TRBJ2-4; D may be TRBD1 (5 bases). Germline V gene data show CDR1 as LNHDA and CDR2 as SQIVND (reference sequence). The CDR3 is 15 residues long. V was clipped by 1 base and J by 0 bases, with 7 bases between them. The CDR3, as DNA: TGTGCCAGTAGTATAGGACAGCTAGCCAAAAACATTCAGTACTTC. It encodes CASSIGQLAKNIQYF. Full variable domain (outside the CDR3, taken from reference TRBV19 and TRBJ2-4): DGGITQSPKYLFRKEGQNVTLSCEQNLNHDAMYWYRQDPGQGLRLIYYSQIVNDFQKGDIAEGYSVSREKKESFPLTVTSAQKNPTAFYLCASSIGQLAKNIQYFGAGTRLSVL.

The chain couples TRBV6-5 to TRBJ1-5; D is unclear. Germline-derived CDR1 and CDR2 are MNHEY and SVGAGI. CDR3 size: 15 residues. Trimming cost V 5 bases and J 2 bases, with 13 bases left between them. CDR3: CASSAADRGNQPQHF. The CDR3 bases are TGTGCCAGCAGTGCCGCGGATCGGGGCAATCAGCCCCAGCATTTT.

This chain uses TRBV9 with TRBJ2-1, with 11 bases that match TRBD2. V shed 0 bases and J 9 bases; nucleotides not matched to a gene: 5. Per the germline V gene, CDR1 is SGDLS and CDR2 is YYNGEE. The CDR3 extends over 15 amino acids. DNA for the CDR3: TGTGCCAGCAGCGTAGTGACTAGCGGGACCGGTGAGCAGTTCTTC. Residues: CASSVVTSGTGEQFF.

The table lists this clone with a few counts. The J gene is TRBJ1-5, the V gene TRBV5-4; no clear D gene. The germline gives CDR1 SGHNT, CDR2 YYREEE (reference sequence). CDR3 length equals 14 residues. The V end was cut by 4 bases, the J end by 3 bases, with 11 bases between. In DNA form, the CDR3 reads TGTGCCAGCAGCCCGGACGGATACAATCAGCCCCAGCATTTT. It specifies CASSPDGYNQPQHF. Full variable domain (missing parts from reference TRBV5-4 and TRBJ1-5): ETGVTQSPTHLIKTRGQQVTLRCSSQSGHNTVSWYQQALGQGPQFIFQYYREEENGRGNFPPRFSGLQFPNYSSELNVNALELDDSALYLCASSPDGYNQPQHFGDGTRLSIL.

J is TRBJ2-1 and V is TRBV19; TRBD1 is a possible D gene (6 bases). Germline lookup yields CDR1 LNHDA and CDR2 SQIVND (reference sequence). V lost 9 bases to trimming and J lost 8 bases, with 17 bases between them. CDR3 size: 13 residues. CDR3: CASNRVQGDEQFF. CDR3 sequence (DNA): TGTGCCAGCAACAGGGTCCAGGGCGATGAGCAGTTCTTC.

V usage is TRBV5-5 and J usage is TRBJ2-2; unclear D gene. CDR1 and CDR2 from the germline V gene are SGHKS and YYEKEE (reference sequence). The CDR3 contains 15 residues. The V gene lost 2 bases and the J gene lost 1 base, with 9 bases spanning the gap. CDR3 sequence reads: CASSFVLGNTGELFF. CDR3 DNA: TGTGCCAGCAGCTTCGTCCTCGGGAACACCGGGGAGCTGTTTTTT.